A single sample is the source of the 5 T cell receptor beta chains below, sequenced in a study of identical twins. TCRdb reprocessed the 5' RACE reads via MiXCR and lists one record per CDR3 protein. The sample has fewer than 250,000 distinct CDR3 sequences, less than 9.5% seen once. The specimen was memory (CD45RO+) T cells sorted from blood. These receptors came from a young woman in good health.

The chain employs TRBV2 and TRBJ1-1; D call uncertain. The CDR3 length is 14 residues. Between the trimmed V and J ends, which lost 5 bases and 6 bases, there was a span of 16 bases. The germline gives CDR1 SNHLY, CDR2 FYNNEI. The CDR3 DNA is TGTGCCAGCAGTCCAGTTTTAAGTTACGCTGAAGCTTTCTTT. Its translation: CASSPVLSYAEAFF.

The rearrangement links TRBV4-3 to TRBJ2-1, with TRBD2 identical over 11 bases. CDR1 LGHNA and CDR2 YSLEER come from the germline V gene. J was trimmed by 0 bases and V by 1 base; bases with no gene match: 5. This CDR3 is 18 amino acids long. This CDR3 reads CASSQGLAGTSSYNEQFF. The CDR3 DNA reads TGCGCCAGCAGCCAAGGACTAGCGGGGACCAGCTCCTACAATGAGCAGTTCTTC.

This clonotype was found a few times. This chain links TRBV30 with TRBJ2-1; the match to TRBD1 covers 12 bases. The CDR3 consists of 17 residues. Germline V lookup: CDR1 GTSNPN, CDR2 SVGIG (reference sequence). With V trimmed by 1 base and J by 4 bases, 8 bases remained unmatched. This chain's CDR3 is CAWSETGTGGIYNEQFF. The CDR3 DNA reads TGTGCCTGGAGTGAAACCGGGACAGGGGGCATTTACAATGAGCAGTTCTTC.

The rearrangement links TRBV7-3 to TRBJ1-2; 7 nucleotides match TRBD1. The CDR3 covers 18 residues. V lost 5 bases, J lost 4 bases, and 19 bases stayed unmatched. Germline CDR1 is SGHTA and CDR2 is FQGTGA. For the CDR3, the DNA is TGTGCCAGCAGCCTCTTAGGGGGACAGAAAGGGCGAGGCTATGGCTACACCTTC. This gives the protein CASSLLGGQKGRGYGYTF.

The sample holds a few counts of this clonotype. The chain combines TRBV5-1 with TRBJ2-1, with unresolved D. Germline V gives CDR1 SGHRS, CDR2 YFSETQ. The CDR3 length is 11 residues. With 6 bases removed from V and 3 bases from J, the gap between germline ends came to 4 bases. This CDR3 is CASMGYNEQFF. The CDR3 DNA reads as TGCGCCAGCATGGGCTACAATGAGCAGTTCTTC.